Listed below are T cell receptor beta chains from one sample, sequenced in a study of cytomegalovirus exposure and HLA in healthy donors. Data came from immunoSEQ multiplex PCR; TCRdb stores just in-frame clones and leaves some out. The table lists 150,000 or so clones, 60% to 85% of them singletons. Sequencing input: PBMCs. The receptors stem from a man aged 50-59 years in good health and CMV-seropositive. CDR3s include the opening cysteine and the closing phenylalanine or tryptophan. The D gene is left open where the match is weak. Not all rows give a size; the values are once, few, many and, for expanded clones, a class.

j_gene	v_gene	abundance	d_gene	CDR3aa	CDR3nt
TRBJ1-5	TRBV28	NA	NA	CASSSPAGDSNQPQHF	TGTGCCAGCAGCTCCCCGGCGGGAGATAGCAATCAGCCCCAGCATTTT
TRBJ1-3	TRBV9	NA	NA	CASSVGAGQTGNTIYF	TGTGCCAGCAGCGTAGGGGCAGGGCAAACTGGAAACACCATATATTTT
TRBJ2-2	TRBV6-1	few	TRBD2	CASSDWSGGASGELFF	TGTGCCAGCAGTGACTGGAGCGGGGGGGCCTCCGGGGAGCTGTTTTTT
TRBJ1-1	TRBV9	NA	NA	CASSARQESAEAFF	TGTGCCAGCAGCGCCCGACAGGAGAGCGCTGAGGCTTTCTTT
TRBJ2-7	TRBV9	NA	TRBD2	CASSVAPSGGAYEQYF	TGTGCCAGCAGCGTAGCCCCTAGCGGGGGGGCTTACGAGCAGTACTTC
TRBJ1-1	TRBV5-5	NA	TRBD1	CASSLGVTGPTEAFF	TGTGCCAGCAGCTTGGGCGTGACAGGGCCCACTGAAGCTTTCTTT
TRBJ1-2	TRBV27	NA	NA	CASVGAYGYTF	TGTGCCAGTGTGGGGGCCTATGGCTACACCTTC
TRBJ1-3	TRBV27	NA	TRBD1	CASSPTLQGVNGNTIYF	TGTGCCAGCAGTCCCACCCTACAGGGGGTTAACGGAAACACCATATATTTT
TRBJ1-5	TRBV5-8	NA	NA	CASSLTGHSNQPQHF	TGTGCCAGCAGCTTGACAGGGCATAGCAATCAGCCCCAGCATTTT
TRBJ2-1	TRBV25-1	few	TRBD1	CASSERSGGWRNEQFF	TGTGCCAGCAGTGAACGCTCAGGGGGCTGGCGCAATGAGCAGTTCTTC
TRBJ2-2	TRBV4-3	NA	NA	CASSQDKWTENTGELFF	TGCGCCAGCAGCCAAGATAAGTGGACAGAAAACACCGGGGAGCTGTTTTTT
TRBJ2-7	TRBV2	NA	NA	CASSSDGFSYEQYF	TGTGCCAGCAGTTCCGACGGGTTCTCCTACGAGCAGTACTTC
TRBJ1-6	TRBV25-1	NA	NA	CASSDRSSYNSPLHF	TGTGCCAGCAGTGACCGGAGCTCCTATAATTCACCCCTCCACTTT
TRBJ1-6	TRBV5-4	NA	NA	CASSLQGYNSPLHF	TGTGCCAGCTCCCTACAGGGTTATAATTCACCCCTCCACTTT
TRBJ2-3	TRBV7-9	NA	TRBD1	CASSSRTGPKTDTQYF	TGTGCCAGCAGCTCCCGGACAGGGCCAAAAACAGATACGCAGTATTTT
TRBJ1-5	TRBV19	NA	TRBD1	CASSTIGTGRHQPQHF	TGTGCCAGTAGTACCATCGGGACAGGGAGGCATCAGCCCCAGCATTTT
TRBJ2-5	TRBV10-3	NA	NA	CAISVGAGETQYF	TGTGCCATCAGTGTTGGCGCAGGAGAGACCCAGTACTTC
TRBJ1-2	TRBV25-1	NA	NA	CASSEYGEGGGYTF	TGTGCCAGCAGTGAATACGGGGAAGGAGGTGGCTACACCTTC
TRBJ2-7	TRBV25-1	once	TRBD1	CATLGQGTTEQYF	TGTGCCACCCTAGGACAGGGCACTACGGAGCAGTACTTC
TRBJ2-1	TRBV19	NA	TRBD1	CASSPPGQGVNEQFF	TGTGCCAGTAGTCCCCCGGGACAGGGGGTCAATGAGCAGTTCTTC
TRBJ2-3	TRBV18	NA	NA	CASSPIQGGADTQYF	TGTGCCAGCTCACCGATACAGGGTGGGGCAGATACGCAGTATTTT
TRBJ1-5	TRBV27	NA	TRBD1	CASSLGTGYNQPQHF	TGTGCCAGCAGTTTAGGGACAGGATACAATCAGCCCCAGCATTTT
TRBJ2-7	TRBV15	NA	NA	CATSGQGSYEQYF	TGTGCCACCAGCGGTCAGGGTTCGTACGAGCAGTACTTC
TRBJ2-5	TRBV4-3	NA	TRBD2	CASSQSTSGMKTQYF	TGCGCCAGCAGCCAATCGACTAGCGGGATGAAGACCCAGTACTTC